The clone carrying this T cell receptor beta chain showed up just a few times. The antigen is unknown. About 110 mL of blood, on average, came from one heparinised draw per donor. Researchers reported sorting CD4+ naive, central memory, regulatory and stem cell-like memory cells via CD45RO/CCR7/CD25/CD127/CD95/CD27. This specimen comes from a study of beta chain features in type 1 diabetes. Notes on the study in general: People with Type 1 diabetes carried modestly yet significantly shorter TCRB CDR3s in all four CD4+ subsets. Within patients, naive, central memory and Treg TCRB repertoires seemed more similar than within healthy donors. Since sequencing was performed on cDNA, cells with high TCR expression could be over-represented.

The CDR3 length is 15 residues. Per the germline V gene, CDR1 is SGHDT and CDR2 is YYEEEE. Between the trimmed V and J ends, which lost 0 bases and 1 base, there was a span of 11 bases. Expressed TCRB transcripts were sequenced because the entire RNA isolate underwent reverse transcription. TCRdb keeps only in-frame clones here, not all; method: immunoSEQ multiplex PCR. The table records some 280,000 clones, roughly 13% of them present only once. The J gene is TRBJ2-7, the V gene TRBV5-6; D possibly corresponds to TRBD2 (6 bases). The source of this sequence is a young man with type 1 diabetes. Input material: naive CD4+ T cells from blood. CDR3 nucleotide sequence: TGTGCCAGCAGCTTGGGGAGGGAGTGGTCCTACGAGCAGTACTTC. It codes for CASSLGREWSYEQYF.